The rows below give T cell receptor beta chains drawn from one sample of a study of blood T cell repertoires in COVID-19. This table comes from immunoSEQ multiplex PCR, and its TCRdb copy is limited to in-frame clones, with some not included. The repertoire holds roughly 160,000 clones, with 80% to 90% as singletons. Sequencing input: peripheral blood. All receptors derive from a man aged 55 to 69 with acute or convalescent COVID-19. The CDR3 runs from the conserved cysteine through the conserved F or W. Fields, in order: V gene, J gene, D gene, CDR3 length, clone size, CDR3 DNA, CDR3 protein. D genes are given only for firm matches. Clone size is given for some rows only: seen once, a few or many times, or a class if the clone is expanded.

>TRBV5-1|TRBJ2-3|TRBD2|17|-
TGCGCCAGCAGCGAAGGAACTAGCGGGGCGGGCACAGATACGCAGTATTTT
CASSEGTSGAGTDTQYF
>TRBV9|TRBJ1-1|-|14|-
TGTGCCAGCAGCGGGGACATCATGAACACTGAAGCTTTCTTT
CASSGDIMNTEAFF
>TRBV6-1|TRBJ1-3|-|14|-
TGTGCCAGCAGTGAAAGGAAGAGGGGAAACACCATATATTTT
CASSERKRGNTIYF
>TRBV6-5|TRBJ1-1|TRBD1|14|-
TGTGCCAGCACTGGGACAGGGGGTTTCACTGAAGCTTTCTTT
CASTGTGGFTEAFF
>TRBV28|TRBJ2-7|-|14|-
TGTGCCAGCAGTTCATACTTGAGCTCCTACGAGCAGTACTTC
CASSSYLSSYEQYF
>TRBV11-2|TRBJ2-1|-|12|-
TGTGCCAGCAGCCACGGACTATCAGAGCAGTTCTTC
CASSHGLSEQFF
>TRBV10-1|TRBJ2-1|-|16|-
TGCGCCAGCAGTGAGTGTAGGTTACAGGTGTACAATGAGCAGTTCTTC
CASSECRLQVYNEQFF
>TRBV5-1|TRBJ1-6|-|15|-
TGCGCCAGCAGCTTGACAGGGATGTATAATTCACCCCTCCACTTT
CASSLTGMYNSPLHF
>TRBV7-3|TRBJ2-1|-|16|-
TGTGCCAGCAGCTTACGGGCTAGCAGCTCCTACAATGAGCAGTTCTTC
CASSLRASSSYNEQFF
>TRBV9|TRBJ1-4|TRBD1|15|-
TGTGCCAGCAGCGACAGACAGGGGCCAAGCGAAAAACTGTTTTTT
CASSDRQGPSEKLFF
>TRBV9|TRBJ2-5|-|15|-
TGTGCCAGCAGCGTATACGGGAGAGGGGAGGAGACCCAGTACTTC
CASSVYGRGEETQYF
>TRBV28|TRBJ2-1|-|15|-
TGTGCCAGCAGTTCGTCCCGGGACTTCTACAATGAGCAGTTCTTC
CASSSSRDFYNEQFF
>TRBV9|TRBJ1-6|TRBD1|13|-
TGTGCCAGCAGCGTTACAGGGGACTCACCCCTCCACTTT
CASSVTGDSPLHF
>TRBV5-1|TRBJ2-7|TRBD1|15|-
TGCGCCAGCAGCTTGGGGCAGGACAGGGGCTACGAGCAGTACTTC
CASSLGQDRGYEQYF
>TRBV24-1|TRBJ1-2|-|14|-
TGTGCCACCAGTCCTCCGACATTAAACTATGGCTACACCTTC
CATSPPTLNYGYTF
>TRBV10-1|TRBJ2-5|TRBD2|15|-
TGCGCCAGCAGCGTGGGACTAGCGGGACAAGAGACCCAGTACTTC
CASSVGLAGQETQYF
>TRBV4-2|TRBJ2-7|-|12|-
TGTGCCAGCAGCCAAGATGGGGCTCAGCAGTACTTC
CASSQDGAQQYF
>TRBV28|TRBJ2-1|TRBD2|16|-
TGTGCCAGCAGTCTAGGAGCGGGAGGGTTTACGAATGAGCAGTTCTTC
CASSLGAGGFTNEQFF
>TRBV3-1/TRBV3-2|TRBJ2-2|-|14|once
TGTGCCAGCAGCCCCCTCCCGAACACCGGGGAGCTGTTTTTT
CASSPLPNTGELFF
>TRBV10-3|TRBJ2-1|-|15|-
TGTGCCATCAGTGACCGGGACTCTCATTACAATGAGCAGTTCTTC
CAISDRDSHYNEQFF
>TRBV28|TRBJ2-7|-|16|-
TGTGCCAGCAGTCCTAGCGCCAAATTTGCCGCCTACGAGCAGTACTTC
CASSPSAKFAAYEQYF
>TRBV6-5|TRBJ2-6|-|15|-
TGTGCCAGCATTAGTGGGGCTGCTGGGGCCAACGTCCTGACTTTC
CASISGAAGANVLTF
>TRBV7-3|TRBJ2-7|TRBD2|15|-
TGTGCCAGCAGCGCCGGACTAGCGGGAATCTACGAGCAGTACTTC
CASSAGLAGIYEQYF
>TRBV9|TRBJ2-7|-|15|-
TGTGCCAGCAGCGCACGTCCGGGGGTTAACGGCGAGCAGTACTTC
CASSARPGVNGEQYF
>TRBV11-2|TRBJ2-3|TRBD2|14|-
TGTGCCAGCAGCTTTGCCGCGGGAGTGGATACGCAGTATTTT
CASSFAAGVDTQYF
>TRBV29-1|TRBJ2-1|-|13|-
TGCAGCGCCCTGCCCGGGACATCCAATGAGCAGTTCTTC
CSALPGTSNEQFF
>TRBV28|TRBJ1-1|TRBD1|15|-
TGTGCCAGCAGTTTATCTGGGACAGCGAACACTGAAGCTTTCTTT
CASSLSGTANTEAFF